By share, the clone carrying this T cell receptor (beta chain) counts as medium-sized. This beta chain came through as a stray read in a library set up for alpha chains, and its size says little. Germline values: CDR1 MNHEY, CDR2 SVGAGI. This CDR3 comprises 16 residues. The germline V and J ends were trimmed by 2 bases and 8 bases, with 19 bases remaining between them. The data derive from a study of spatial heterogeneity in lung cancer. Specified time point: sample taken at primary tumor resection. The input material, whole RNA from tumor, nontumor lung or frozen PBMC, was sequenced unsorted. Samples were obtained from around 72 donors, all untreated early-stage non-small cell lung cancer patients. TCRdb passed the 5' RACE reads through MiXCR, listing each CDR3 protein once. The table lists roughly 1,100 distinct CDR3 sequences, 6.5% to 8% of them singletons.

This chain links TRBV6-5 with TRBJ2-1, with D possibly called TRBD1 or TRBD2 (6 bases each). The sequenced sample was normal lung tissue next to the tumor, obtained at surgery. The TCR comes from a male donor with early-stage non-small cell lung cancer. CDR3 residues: CASSYRRGLRGDEQFF. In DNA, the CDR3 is TGTGCCAGCAGTTACCGCCGGGGCCTTAGGGGGGATGAGCAGTTCTTC.